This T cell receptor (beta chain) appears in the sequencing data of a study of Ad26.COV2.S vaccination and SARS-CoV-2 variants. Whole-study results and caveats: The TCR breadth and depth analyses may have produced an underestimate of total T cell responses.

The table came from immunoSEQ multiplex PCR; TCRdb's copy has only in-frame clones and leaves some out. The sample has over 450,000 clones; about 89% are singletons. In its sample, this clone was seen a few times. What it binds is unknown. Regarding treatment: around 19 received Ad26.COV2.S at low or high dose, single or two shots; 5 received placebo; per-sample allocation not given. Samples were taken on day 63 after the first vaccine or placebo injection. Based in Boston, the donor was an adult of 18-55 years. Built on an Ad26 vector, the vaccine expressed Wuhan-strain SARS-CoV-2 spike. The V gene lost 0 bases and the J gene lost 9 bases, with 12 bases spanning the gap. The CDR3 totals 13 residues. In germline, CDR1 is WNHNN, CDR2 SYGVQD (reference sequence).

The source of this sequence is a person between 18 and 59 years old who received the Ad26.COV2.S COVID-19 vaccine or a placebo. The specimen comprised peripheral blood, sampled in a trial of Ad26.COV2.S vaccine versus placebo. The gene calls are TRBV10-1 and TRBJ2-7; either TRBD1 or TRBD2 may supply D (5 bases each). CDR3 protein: CASSESTMGRQYF. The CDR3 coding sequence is TGCGCCAGCAGTGAGTCGACGATGGGACGGCAGTACTTC.